The clone carrying this T cell receptor (beta chain) was counted between two and nine times. Its antigen is not known. This entry is derived from a study of shared clonotypes between healthy human individuals. Study results and caveats: Having only a few donors restricted how much genetic and exposure-history diversity was captured.

The study drew all its donors from Caucasian adults living in Nashville, Tennessee. The sorted-subset replicate PCRs were given around 200 ng DNA, which is approximately 30,000 T cell genomes. Clones were read by immunoSEQ multiplex PCR, and TCRdb kept only the in-frame ones, dropping some. The repertoire includes about a million clones, 77% of them detected once, and 0.7% to 0.95% sits in the top ten. The trim removed 4 bases at V and 2 bases at J, leaving 1 base unmatched. CDR3 length equals 14 residues. Germline V gives CDR1 SGDLS, CDR2 YYNGEE. The sample comprised memory CD4+ T cells from PBMCs. The subset was: CD45RA-negative fraction. The chain links TRBV9 to TRBJ1-2, with 11 bases matching TRBD1. This TCR derives from a man aged 18-30 years in good health. Some clones in this sample may be carry-over from other donors' samples. The CDR3 nucleotides read TGTGCCAGCAGCCGGGACAGGGGGAACTATGGCTACACCTTC. Residues: CASSRDRGNYGYTF.